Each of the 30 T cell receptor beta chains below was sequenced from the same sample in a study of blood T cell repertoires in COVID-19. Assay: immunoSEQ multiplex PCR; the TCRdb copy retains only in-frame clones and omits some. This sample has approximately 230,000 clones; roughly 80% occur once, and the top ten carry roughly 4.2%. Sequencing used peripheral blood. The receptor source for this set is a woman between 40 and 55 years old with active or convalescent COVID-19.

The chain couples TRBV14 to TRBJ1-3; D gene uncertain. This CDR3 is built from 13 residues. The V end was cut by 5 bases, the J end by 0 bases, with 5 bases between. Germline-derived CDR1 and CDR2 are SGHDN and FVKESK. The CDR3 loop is CASSEASGNTIYF. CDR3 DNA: TGTGCCAGCAGCGAGGCCTCTGGAAACACCATATATTTT.

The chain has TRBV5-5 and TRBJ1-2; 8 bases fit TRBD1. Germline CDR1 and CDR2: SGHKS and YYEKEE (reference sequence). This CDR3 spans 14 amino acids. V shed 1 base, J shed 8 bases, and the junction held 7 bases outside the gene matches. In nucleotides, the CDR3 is TGTGCCAGCAGCTTGACCCCAGGGGGCGAAGGCTACACCTTC. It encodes CASSLTPGGEGYTF.

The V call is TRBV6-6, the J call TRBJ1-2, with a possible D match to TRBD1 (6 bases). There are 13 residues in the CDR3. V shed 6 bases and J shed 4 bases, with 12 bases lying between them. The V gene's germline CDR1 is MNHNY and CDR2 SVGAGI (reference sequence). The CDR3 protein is CASSPSRGYGYTF. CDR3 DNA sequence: TGTGCCAGCAGCCCCAGCAGGGGCTATGGCTACACCTTC.

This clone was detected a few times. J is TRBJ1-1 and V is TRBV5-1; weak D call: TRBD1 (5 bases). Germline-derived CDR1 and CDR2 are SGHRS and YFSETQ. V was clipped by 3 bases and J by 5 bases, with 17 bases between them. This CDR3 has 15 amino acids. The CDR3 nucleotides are TGCGCCAGCAGCTCCAACACAGGTGCTGGGACTGAAGCTTTCTTT. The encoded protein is CASSSNTGAGTEAFF.

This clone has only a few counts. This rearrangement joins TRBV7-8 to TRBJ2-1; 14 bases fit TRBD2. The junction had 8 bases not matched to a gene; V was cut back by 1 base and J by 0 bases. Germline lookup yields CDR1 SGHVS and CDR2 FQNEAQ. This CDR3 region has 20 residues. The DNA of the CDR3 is TGTGCCAGCAGCTTAGGCGCCGGGACTAGCGGGGGAGGCTCCTACAATGAGCAGTTCTTC. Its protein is CASSLGAGTSGGGSYNEQFF.

The CDR3 DNA reads TGCGCCAGCTCCGACACTAACACTGAAGCTTTCTTT. It translates to CASSDTNTEAFF. The chain is built from TRBV10-1 and TRBJ1-1; D unclear. Trimming removed 8 bases at V and 2 bases at J, with 9 bases between. CDR1 WNHNN and CDR2 SYGVQD come from the germline V gene (reference sequence). The CDR3 has 12 residues.

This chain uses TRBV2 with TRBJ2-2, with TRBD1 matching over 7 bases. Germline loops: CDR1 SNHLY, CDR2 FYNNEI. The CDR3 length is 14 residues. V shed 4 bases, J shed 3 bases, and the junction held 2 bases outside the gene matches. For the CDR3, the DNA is TGTGCCAGCAGTGTGGACAGGTACACCGGGGAGCTGTTTTTT. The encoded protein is CASSVDRYTGELFF. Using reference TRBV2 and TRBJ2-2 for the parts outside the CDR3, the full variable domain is EPEVTQTPSHQVTQMGQEVILRCVPISNHLYFYWYRQILGQKVEFLVSFYNNEISEKSEIFDDQFSVERPDGSNFTLKIRSTKLEDSAMYFCASSVDRYTGELFFGEGSRLTVL.

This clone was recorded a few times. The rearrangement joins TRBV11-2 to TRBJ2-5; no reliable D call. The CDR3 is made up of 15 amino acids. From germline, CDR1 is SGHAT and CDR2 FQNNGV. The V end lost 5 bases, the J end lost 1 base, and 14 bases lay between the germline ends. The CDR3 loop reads CASSLQPGPQETQYF. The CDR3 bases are TGTGCCAGCAGCCTACAACCGGGTCCCCAAGAGACCCAGTACTTC.

The CDR3 is CASSETPYSPYEQYV. The CDR3 coding sequence is TGTGCCAGCAGTGAAACCCCGTATAGTCCCTACGAGCAGTACGTC. The chain recombines TRBV6-1 with TRBJ2-7; no definite D call. CDR3 length: 15 amino acids. Trimming left V 2 bases short and J 2 bases short, with 13 bases between. Per the germline V gene, CDR1 is MNHNS and CDR2 is SASEGT.

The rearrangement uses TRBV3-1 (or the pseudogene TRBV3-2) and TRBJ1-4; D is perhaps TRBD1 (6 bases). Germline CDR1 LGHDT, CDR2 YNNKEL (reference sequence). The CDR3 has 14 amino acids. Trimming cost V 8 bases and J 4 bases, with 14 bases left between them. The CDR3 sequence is CASGALGGNEKLFF. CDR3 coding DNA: TGTGCCAGCGGCGCCCTAGGGGGTAATGAAAAACTGTTTTTT.

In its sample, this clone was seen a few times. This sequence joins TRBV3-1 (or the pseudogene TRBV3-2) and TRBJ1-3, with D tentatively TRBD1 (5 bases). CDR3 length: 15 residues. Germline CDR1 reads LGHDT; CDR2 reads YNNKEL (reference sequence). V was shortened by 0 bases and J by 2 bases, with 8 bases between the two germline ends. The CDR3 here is CASSQEPGAGNTIYF. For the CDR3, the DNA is TGTGCCAGCAGCCAAGAGCCGGGGGCTGGAAACACCATATATTTT.

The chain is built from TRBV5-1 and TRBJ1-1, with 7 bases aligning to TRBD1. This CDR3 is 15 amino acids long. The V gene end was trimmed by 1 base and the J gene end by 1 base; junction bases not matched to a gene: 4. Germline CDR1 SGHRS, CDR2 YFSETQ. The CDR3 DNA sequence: TGCGCCAGCAGCTTGCAGGGACAGAAGAACACTGAAGCTTTCTTT. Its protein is CASSLQGQKNTEAFF.

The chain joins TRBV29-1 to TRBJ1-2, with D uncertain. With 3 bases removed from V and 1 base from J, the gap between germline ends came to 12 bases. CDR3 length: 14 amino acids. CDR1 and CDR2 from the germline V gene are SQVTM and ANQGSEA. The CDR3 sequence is CSVDSRADNYGYTF. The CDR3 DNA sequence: TGCAGCGTTGATTCGCGGGCAGATAACTATGGCTACACCTTC.

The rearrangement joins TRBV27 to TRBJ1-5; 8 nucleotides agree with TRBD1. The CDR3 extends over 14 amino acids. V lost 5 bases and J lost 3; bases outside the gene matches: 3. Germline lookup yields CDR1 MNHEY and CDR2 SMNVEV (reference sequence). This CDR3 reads CASSPQGDNQPQHF. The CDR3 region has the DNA TGTGCCAGCAGTCCACAGGGGGACAATCAGCCCCAGCATTTT.

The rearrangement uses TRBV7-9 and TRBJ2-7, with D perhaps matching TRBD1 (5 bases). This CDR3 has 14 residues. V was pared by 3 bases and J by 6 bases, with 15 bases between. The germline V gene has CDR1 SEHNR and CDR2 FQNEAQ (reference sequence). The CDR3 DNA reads TGTGCCAGCAGCTTGCGGCAGGGCGTCAGCGAGCAGTACTTC. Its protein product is CASSLRQGVSEQYF.

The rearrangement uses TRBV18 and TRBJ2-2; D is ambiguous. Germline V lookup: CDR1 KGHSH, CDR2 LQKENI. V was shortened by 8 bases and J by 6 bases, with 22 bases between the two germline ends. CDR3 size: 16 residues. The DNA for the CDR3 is TGTGCCAGCCAAAAGGCCGGGTCTCGACTTTCCGGGGAGCTGTTTTTT. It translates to CASQKAGSRLSGELFF.

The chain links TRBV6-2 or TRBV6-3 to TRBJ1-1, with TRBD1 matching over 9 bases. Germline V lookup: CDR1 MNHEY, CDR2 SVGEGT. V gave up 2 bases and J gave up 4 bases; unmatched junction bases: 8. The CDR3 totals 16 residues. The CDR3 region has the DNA TGTGCCAGCAGTTACCCGCGGGACAGGGAAGGCACTGAAGCTTTCTTT. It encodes CASSYPRDREGTEAFF.

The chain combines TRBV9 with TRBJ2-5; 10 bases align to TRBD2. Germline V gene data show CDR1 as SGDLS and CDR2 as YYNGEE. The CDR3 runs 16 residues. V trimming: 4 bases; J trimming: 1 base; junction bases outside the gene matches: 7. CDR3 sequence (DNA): TGTGCCAGCAGCCTCGGGGTAGCGGGGGGCCAAGAGACCCAGTACTTC. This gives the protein CASSLGVAGGQETQYF.

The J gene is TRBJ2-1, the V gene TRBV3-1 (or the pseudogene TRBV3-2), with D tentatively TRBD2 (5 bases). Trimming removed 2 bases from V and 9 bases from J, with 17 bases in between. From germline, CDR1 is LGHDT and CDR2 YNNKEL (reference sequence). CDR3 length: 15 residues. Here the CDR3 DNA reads TGTGCCAGCAGCCAATCCGATCGAGCGGCCTCTGAGCAGTTCTTC. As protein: CASSQSDRAASEQFF.

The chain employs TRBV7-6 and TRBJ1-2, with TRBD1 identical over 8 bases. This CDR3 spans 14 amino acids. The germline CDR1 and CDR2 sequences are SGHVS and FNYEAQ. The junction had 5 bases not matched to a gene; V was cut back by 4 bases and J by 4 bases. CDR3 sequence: CASSSRQGSYGYTF. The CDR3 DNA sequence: TGTGCCAGCAGCTCCCGACAGGGGTCCTATGGCTACACCTTC.

The CDR3, as DNA: TGTGCCAGCATACAGGGGTCGGATAGCAATCAGCCCCAGCATTTT. Translated, it gives CASIQGSDSNQPQHF. This sequence joins TRBV6-5 and TRBJ1-5, with 7 bases fitting TRBD1. Germline CDR1 reads MNHEY; CDR2 reads SVGAGI. The CDR3 sequence is 15 residues long. V was clipped by 7 bases and J by 0 bases; unmatched bases: 6.

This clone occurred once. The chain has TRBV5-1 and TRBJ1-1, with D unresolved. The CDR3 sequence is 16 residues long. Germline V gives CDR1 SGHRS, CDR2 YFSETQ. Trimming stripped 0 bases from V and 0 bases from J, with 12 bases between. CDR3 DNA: TGCGCCAGCAGCTTGGCAGGAATCCAGATGAACACTGAAGCTTTCTTT. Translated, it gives CASSLAGIQMNTEAFF.

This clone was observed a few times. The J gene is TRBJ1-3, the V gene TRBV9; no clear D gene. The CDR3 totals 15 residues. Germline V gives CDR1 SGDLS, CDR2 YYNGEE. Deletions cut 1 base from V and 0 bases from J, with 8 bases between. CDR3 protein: CASSVTPDSGNTIYF. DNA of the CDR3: TGTGCCAGCAGCGTAACTCCCGACTCTGGAAACACCATATATTTT. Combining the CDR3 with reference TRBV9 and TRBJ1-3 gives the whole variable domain DSGVTQTPKHLITATGQRVTLRCSPRSGDLSVYWYQQSLDQGLQFLIQYYNGEERAKGNILERFSAQQFPDLHSELNLSSLELGDSALYFCASSVTPDSGNTIYFGEGSWLTVV.

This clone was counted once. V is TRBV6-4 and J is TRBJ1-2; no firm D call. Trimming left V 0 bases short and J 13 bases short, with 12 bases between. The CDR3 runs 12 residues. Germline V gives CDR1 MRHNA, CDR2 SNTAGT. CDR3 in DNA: TGTGCCAGCAGTGACTCGGGTTTCAGGTCCACCTTC. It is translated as CASSDSGFRSTF.

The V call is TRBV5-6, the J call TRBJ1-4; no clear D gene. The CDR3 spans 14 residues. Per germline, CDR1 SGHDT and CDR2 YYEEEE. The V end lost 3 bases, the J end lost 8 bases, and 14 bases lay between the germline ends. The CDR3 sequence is CASSSPGPGEKLFF. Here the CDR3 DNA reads TGTGCCAGCAGCTCCCCGGGCCCGGGGGAAAAACTGTTTTTT.

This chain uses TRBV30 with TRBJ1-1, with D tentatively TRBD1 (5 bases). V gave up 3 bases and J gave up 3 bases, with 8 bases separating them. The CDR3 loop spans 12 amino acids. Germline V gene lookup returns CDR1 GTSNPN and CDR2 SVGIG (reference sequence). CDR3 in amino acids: CAWSGGDTEAFF. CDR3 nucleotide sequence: TGTGCCTGGAGCGGAGGGGACACTGAAGCTTTCTTT.

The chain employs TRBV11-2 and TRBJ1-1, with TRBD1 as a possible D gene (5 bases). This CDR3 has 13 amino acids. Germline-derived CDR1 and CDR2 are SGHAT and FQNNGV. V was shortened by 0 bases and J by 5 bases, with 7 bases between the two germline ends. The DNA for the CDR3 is TGTGCCAGCAGCTTAGACAGGGAAACTGAAGCTTTCTTT. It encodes CASSLDRETEAFF.

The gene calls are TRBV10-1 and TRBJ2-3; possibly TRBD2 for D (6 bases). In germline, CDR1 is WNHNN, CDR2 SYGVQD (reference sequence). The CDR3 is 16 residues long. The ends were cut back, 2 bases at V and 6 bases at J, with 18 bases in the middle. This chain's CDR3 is CASSEAGAGPADTQYF. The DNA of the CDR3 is TGCGCCAGCAGTGAGGCAGGAGCGGGCCCGGCGGATACGCAGTATTTT.

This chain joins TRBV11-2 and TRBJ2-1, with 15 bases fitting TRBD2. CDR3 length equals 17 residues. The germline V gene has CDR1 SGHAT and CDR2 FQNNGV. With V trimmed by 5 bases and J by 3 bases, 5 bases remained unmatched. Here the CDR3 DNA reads TGTGCCAGCAGCCGGACTAGCGGGGGGGCTCTCTACAATGAGCAGTTCTTC. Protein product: CASSRTSGGALYNEQFF.

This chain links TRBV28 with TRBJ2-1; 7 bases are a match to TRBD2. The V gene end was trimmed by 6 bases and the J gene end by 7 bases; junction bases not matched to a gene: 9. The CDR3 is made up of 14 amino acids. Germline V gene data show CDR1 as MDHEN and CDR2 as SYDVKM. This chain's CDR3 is CASSPRGGRNEQFF. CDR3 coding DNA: TGTGCCAGCAGCCCAAGGGGAGGGAGGAATGAGCAGTTCTTC.